The entry that follows covers one T cell receptor beta chain sequence. Antigen specificity is unknown. This record belongs to a study of cytomegalovirus exposure and HLA in healthy donors. Overall study: Membership in the Caucasian-associated ancestry cluster was found for around four fifths of almost 400 genotyped donors.

The CDR3 extends over 13 amino acids. The ends were cut back, 6 bases at V and 5 bases at J, with 10 bases in the middle. Germline CDR1 MNHEY, CDR2 SVGAGI. PCR used 60 Vbeta primers and 13 Jbeta primers. TCRdb keeps only in-frame clones here, not all; method: immunoSEQ multiplex PCR. The data contain under 200,000 clones, roughly 79% of them singletons. Each donor was nominally healthy when sampled (though unrecorded immune exposures were likely). Study outcomes and limitations: Using a false discovery rate of 0.05, a later analysis showed that fewer than 20,000 TCR beta sequences were associated with HLA alleles. Judged likely to be a sequencing artifact was a cluster of highly shared sequence variants.

The sequencing sample was made of PBMCs. V usage is TRBV6-5 and J usage is TRBJ2-2, with D tentatively TRBD1 (5 bases). The clonotype comes from a woman aged 45 to 65 in good health and CMV-seropositive. CDR3 sequence reads: CASRKPGTGELFF. The CDR3 region has the DNA TGTGCCAGCAGAAAACCAGGGACCGGGGAGCTGTTTTTT.